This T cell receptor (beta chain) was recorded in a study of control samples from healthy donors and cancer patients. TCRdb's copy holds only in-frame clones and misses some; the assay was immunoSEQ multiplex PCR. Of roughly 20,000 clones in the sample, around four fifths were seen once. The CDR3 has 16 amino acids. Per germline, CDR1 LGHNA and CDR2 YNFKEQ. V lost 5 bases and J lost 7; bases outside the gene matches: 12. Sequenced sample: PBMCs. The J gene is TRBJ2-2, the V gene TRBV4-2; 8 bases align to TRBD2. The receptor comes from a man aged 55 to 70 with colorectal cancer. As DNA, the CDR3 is TGTGCCAGCAGCGTTAGAGCGGGGGATTCTCACGGGGAGCTGTTTTTT. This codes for CASSVRAGDSHGELFF.